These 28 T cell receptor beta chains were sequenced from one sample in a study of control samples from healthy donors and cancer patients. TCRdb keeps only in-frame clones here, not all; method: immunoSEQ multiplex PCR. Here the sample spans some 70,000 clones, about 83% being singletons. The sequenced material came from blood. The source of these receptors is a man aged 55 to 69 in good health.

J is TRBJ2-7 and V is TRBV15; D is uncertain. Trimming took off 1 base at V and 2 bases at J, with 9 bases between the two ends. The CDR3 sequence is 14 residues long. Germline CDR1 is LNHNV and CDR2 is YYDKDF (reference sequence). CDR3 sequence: CATSRGVPPYEQYF. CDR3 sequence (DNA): TGTGCCACCAGCAGAGGGGTTCCCCCCTACGAGCAGTACTTC.

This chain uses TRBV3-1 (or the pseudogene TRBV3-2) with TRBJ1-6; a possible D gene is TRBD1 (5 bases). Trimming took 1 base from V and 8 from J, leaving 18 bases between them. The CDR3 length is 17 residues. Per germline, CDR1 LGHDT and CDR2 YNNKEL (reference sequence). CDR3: CASSQGGLRGWHSPLHF. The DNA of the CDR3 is TGTGCCAGCAGCCAAGGGGGCCTTCGGGGATGGCATTCACCCCTCCACTTT.

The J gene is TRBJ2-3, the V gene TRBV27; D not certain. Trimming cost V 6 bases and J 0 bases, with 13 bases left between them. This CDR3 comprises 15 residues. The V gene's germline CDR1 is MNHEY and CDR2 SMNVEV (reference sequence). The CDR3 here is CASSLVRSSTDTQYF. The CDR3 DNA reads TGTGCCAGCAGCCTCGTCCGATCTAGCACAGATACGCAGTATTTT.

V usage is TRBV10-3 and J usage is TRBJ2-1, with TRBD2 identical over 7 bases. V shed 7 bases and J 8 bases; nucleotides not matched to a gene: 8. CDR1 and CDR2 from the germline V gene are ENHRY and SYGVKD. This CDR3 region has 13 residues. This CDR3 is CAITSGGRDEQFF. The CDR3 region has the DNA TGTGCCATCACTAGCGGAGGAAGGGATGAGCAGTTCTTC.

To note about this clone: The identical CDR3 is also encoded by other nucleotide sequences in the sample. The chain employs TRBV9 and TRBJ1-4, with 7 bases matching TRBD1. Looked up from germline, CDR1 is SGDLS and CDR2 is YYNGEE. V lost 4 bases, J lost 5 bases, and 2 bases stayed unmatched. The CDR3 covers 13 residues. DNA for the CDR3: TGTGCCAGCAGCAAGGGACAGAATGAAAAACTGTTTTTT. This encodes CASSKGQNEKLFF.

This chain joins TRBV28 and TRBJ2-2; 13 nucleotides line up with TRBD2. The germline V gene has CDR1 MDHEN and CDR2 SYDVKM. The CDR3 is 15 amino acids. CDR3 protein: CATRPGLAGTGELFF. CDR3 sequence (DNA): TGTGCTACGCGACCGGGACTAGCGGGAACAGGGGAGCTGTTTTTT.

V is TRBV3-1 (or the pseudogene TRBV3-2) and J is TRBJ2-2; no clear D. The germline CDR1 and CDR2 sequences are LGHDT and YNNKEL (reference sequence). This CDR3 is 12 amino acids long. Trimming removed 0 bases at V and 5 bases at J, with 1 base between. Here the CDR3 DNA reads TGTGCCAGCAGCCAAGAAACCGGGGAGCTGTTTTTT. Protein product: CASSQETGELFF.

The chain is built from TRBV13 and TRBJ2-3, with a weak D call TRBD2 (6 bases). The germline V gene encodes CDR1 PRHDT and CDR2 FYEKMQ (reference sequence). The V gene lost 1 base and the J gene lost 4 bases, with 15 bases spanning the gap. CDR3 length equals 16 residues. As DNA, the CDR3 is TGTGCCAGCAGCTTAGCCCGACAAGGAGGGGCAGATACGCAGTATTTT. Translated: CASSLARQGGADTQYF. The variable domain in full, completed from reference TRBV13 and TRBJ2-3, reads AAGVIQSPRHLIKEKRETATLKCYPIPRHDTVYWYQQGPGQDPQFLISFYEKMQSDKGSIPDRFSAQQFSDYHSELNMSSLELGDSALYFCASSLARQGGADTQYFGPGTRLTVL.

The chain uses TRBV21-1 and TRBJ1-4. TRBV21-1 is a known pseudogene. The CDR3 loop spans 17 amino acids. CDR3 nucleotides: TGTGCCAGCAGCAAAGAGGGCTTGGCACGGTCTAATGAAAAACTGTTTTTT. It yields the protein CASSKEGLARSNEKLFF.

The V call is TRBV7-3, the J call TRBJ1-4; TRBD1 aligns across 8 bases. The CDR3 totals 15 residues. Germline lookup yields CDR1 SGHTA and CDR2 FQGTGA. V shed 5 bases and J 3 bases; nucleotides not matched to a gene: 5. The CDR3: CASSRTGNSNEKLFF. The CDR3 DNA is TGTGCCAGCAGCCGGACAGGGAACTCTAATGAAAAACTGTTTTTT. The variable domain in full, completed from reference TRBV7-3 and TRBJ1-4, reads GAGVSQTPSNKVTEKGKYVELRCDPISGHTALYWYRQSLGQGPEFLIYFQGTGAADDSGLPNDRFFAVRPEGSVSTLKIQRTERGDSAVYLCASSRTGNSNEKLFFGSGTQLSVL.

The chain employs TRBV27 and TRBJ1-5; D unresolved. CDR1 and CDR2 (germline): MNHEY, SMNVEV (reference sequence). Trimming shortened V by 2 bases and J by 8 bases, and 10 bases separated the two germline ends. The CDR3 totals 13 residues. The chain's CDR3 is CASSLVPSKPQHF. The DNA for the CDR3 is TGTGCCAGCAGTTTAGTACCTAGCAAGCCCCAGCATTTT.

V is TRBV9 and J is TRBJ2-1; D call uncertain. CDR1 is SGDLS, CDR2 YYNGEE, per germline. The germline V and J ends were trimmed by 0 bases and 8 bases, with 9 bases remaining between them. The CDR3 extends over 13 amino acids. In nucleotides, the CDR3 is TGTGCCAGCAGCGTAGATGTTGCTGATGAGCAGTTCTTC. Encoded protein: CASSVDVADEQFF. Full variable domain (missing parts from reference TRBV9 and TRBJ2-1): DSGVTQTPKHLITATGQRVTLRCSPRSGDLSVYWYQQSLDQGLQFLIQYYNGEERAKGNILERFSAQQFPDLHSELNLSSLELGDSALYFCASSVDVADEQFFGPGTRLTVL.

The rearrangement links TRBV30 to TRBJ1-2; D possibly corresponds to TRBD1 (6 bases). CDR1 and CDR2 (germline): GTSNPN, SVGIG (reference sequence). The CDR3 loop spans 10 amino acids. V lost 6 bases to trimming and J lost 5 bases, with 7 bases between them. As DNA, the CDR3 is TGTGCCTGTACAGGGTATGGCTACACCTTC. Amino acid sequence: CACTGYGYTF.

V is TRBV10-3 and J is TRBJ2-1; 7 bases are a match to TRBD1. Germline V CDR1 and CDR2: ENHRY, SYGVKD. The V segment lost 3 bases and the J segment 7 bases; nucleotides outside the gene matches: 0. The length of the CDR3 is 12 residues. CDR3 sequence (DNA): TGTGCCATCAGTGAACAGGGGAATGAGCAGTTCTTC. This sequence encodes CAISEQGNEQFF.

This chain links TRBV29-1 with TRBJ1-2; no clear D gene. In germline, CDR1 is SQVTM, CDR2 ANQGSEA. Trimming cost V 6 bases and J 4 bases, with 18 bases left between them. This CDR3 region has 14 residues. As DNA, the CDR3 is TGCAGCGTCCCCGGGTCCCAGGAGAGCTATGGCTACACCTTC. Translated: CSVPGSQESYGYTF. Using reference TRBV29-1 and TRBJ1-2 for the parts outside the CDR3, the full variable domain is SAVISQKPSRDICQRGTSLTIQCQVDSQVTMMFWYRQQPGQSLTLIATANQGSEATYESGFVIDKFPISRPNLTFSTLTVSNMSPEDSSIYLCSVPGSQESYGYTFGSGTRLTVV.

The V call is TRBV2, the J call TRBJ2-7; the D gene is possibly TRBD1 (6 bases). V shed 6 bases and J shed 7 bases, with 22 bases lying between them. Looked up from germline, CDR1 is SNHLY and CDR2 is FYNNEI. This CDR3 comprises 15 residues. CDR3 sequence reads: CASSRSTDRYGEQYF. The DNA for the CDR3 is TGTGCCAGCAGCCGCTCCACTGACAGGTACGGGGAGCAGTACTTC.

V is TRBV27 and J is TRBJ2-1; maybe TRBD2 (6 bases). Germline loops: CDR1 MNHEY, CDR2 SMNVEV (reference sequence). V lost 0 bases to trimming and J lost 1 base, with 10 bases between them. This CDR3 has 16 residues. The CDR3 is CASSLSPGESYNEQFF. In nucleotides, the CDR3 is TGTGCCAGCAGTTTATCACCGGGAGAGTCCTACAATGAGCAGTTCTTC.

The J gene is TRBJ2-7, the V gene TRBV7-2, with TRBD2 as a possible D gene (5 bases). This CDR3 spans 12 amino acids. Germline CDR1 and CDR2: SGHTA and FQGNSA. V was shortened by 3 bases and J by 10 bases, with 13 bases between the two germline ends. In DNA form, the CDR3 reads TGTGCCAGCAGCTTTAGTAGCGCCGATCAGTACTTC. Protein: CASSFSSADQYF.

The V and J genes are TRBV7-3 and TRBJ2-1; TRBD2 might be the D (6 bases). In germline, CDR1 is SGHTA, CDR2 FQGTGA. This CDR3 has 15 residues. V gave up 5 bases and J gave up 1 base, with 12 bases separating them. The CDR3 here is CASSADGGSYNEQFF. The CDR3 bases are TGTGCCAGCAGCGCCGATGGGGGGTCCTACAATGAGCAGTTCTTC.

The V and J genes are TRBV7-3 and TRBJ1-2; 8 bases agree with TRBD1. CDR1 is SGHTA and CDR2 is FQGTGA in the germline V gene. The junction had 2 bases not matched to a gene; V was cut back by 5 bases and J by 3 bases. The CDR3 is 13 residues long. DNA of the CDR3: TGTGCCAGCAGCCTGGACAGGGACTATGGCTACACCTTC. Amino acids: CASSLDRDYGYTF.

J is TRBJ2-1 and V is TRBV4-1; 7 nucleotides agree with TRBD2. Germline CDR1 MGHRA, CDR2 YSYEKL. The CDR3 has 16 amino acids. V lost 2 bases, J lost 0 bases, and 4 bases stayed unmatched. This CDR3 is CASSQTSESSYNEQFF. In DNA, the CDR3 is TGCGCCAGCAGCCAAACTAGCGAAAGCTCCTACAATGAGCAGTTCTTC.

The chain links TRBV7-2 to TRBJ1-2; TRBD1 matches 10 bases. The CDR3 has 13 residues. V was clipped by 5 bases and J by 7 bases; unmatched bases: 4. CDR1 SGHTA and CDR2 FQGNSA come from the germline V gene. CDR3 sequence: CASSQDRGGGYTF. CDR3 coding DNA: TGTGCCAGCAGCCAGGACAGGGGGGGTGGCTACACCTTC.

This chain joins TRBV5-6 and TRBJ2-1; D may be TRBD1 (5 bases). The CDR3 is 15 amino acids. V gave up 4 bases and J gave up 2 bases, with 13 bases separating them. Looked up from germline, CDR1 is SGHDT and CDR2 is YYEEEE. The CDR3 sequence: CASSPLGQPYNEQFF. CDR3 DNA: TGTGCCAGCAGCCCCTTGGGGCAGCCCTACAATGAGCAGTTCTTC.

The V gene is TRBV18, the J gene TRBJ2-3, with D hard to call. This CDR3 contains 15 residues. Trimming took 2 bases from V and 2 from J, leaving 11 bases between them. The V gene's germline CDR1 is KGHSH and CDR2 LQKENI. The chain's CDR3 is CASSPRVADTDTQYF. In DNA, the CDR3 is TGTGCCAGCTCACCAAGAGTGGCCGACACAGATACGCAGTATTTT.

The CDR3 sequence is CASSGTENYGYTF. The CDR3 region has the DNA TGTGCCAGCAGCGGGACGGAAAACTATGGCTACACCTTC. The rearrangement uses TRBV6-5 and TRBJ1-2, with TRBD1 as a possible D gene (5 bases). Germline V lookup: CDR1 MNHEY, CDR2 SVGAGI. There are 13 residues in the CDR3. The germline V and J ends were trimmed by 6 bases and 2 bases, with 10 bases remaining between them.

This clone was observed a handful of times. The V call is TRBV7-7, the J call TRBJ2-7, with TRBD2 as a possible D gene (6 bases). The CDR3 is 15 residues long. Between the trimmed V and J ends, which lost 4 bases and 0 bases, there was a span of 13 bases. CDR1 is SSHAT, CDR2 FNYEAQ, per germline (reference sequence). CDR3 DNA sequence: TGTGCCAGCAGCTCAGGAGCGGGTCTCTCCTACGAGCAGTACTTC. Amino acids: CASSSGAGLSYEQYF.

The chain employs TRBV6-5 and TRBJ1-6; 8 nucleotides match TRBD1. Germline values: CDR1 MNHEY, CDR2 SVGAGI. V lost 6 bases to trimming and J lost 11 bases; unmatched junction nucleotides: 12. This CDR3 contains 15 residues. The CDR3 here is CASRALSDRAAPLHF. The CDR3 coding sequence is TGTGCCAGCAGAGCCCTCTCGGACAGGGCAGCACCCCTCCACTTT.

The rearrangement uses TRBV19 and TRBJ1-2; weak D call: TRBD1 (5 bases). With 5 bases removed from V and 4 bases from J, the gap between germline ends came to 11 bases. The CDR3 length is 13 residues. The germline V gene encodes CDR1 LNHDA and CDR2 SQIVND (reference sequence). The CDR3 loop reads CASSPTESYGYTF. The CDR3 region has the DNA TGTGCCAGTAGTCCGACAGAATCCTATGGCTACACCTTC. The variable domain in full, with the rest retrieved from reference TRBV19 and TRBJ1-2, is DGGITQSPKYLFRKEGQNVTLSCEQNLNHDAMYWYRQDPGQGLRLIYYSQIVNDFQKGDIAEGYSVSREKKESFPLTVTSAQKNPTAFYLCASSPTESYGYTFGSGTRLTVV.